These 28 T cell receptor beta chains originate from one sample sequenced in a study of cytomegalovirus exposure and HLA in healthy donors. Both 60 Vbeta primers and 13 Jbeta primers went into the PCR. The protocol was immunoSEQ multiplex PCR, while the TCRdb copy is restricted to in-frame clones and leaves out a portion. Here the sample table reports about 58,000 clones. Sequencing was done on a sample of PBMCs. The receptors shown here come from a woman between 18 and 29 years old in good health and CMV-seronegative.

V usage is TRBV19 and J usage is TRBJ1-5; a possible D gene is TRBD1 (6 bases). CDR3 length equals 13 residues. Germline CDR1 is LNHDA and CDR2 is SQIVND (reference sequence). V lost 5 bases, J lost 5 bases, and 10 bases lay in between. In DNA, the CDR3 is TGTGCCAGTAGTTACAGGGTCTATCAGCCCCAGCATTTT. This gives the protein CASSYRVYQPQHF.

The chain carries TRBV6-1 and TRBJ2-3; D unresolved. Germline V gene lookup returns CDR1 MNHNS and CDR2 SASEGT. The germline V and J ends were trimmed by 3 bases and 2 bases, with 15 bases remaining between them. CDR3 length: 16 amino acids. In DNA form, the CDR3 reads TGTGCCAGCAGTGACCTGATTACAGTTATCACAGATACGCAGTATTTT. Protein sequence: CASSDLITVITDTQYF.

V and J are TRBV28 and TRBJ2-1; weak D call: TRBD2 (5 bases). The CDR3 length is 16 residues. V lost 6 bases, J lost 5 bases, and 20 bases lay in between. CDR1 is MDHEN, CDR2 SYDVKM, per germline. CDR3 region: CASRSSRLLVDNEQFF. CDR3 DNA: TGTGCCAGCAGATCCAGCCGACTACTCGTAGACAATGAGCAGTTCTTC.

The chain joins TRBV5-1 to TRBJ2-1; 7 bases agree with TRBD2. The CDR3 is 16 amino acids. CDR1 and CDR2 (germline): SGHRS, YFSETQ. Trimming at V came to 5 bases and at J to 3 bases, leaving 11 bases not matched to a gene. CDR3 coding DNA: TGCGCCAGCAGAAGCGGGACTCACTTCGACTACAATGAGCAGTTCTTC. Translating it yields CASRSGTHFDYNEQFF. The variable domain in full, completed from reference TRBV5-1 and TRBJ2-1, reads KAGVTQTPRYLIKTRGQQVTLSCSPISGHRSVSWYQQTPGQGLQFLFEYFSETQRNKGNFPGRFSGRQFSNSRSEMNVSTLELGDSALYLCASRSGTHFDYNEQFFGPGTRLTVL.

V gene TRBV9 combines with J gene TRBJ2-5, with TRBD2 matching 8 bases. The CDR3 covers 17 residues. Trimming took 0 bases from V and 3 from J; bases not matched to a gene: 10. The germline V gene has CDR1 SGDLS and CDR2 YYNGEE. CDR3 coding DNA: TGTGCCAGCAGCGTAGCTTACGGATTTAGCGGGGAAGAGACCCAGTACTTC. Its protein product is CASSVAYGFSGEETQYF.

V and J are TRBV5-1 and TRBJ2-7; a possible D gene is TRBD2 (7 bases). V shed 3 bases and J shed 7 bases, with 29 bases lying between them. Per the germline V gene, CDR1 is SGHRS and CDR2 is YFSETQ. This CDR3 is built from 18 residues. The CDR3 reads CASSWGPHSQGGGWEQYF. As DNA, the CDR3 is TGCGCCAGCAGCTGGGGACCCCACTCCCAGGGAGGGGGATGGGAGCAGTACTTC.

This chain's CDR3 is CASSLATKTEAFF. Written as DNA, the CDR3 is TGCGCCAGCAGCCTGGCGACAAAAACTGAAGCTTTCTTT. The chain is built from TRBV5-1 and TRBJ1-1; D is ambiguous. The germline CDR1 and CDR2 sequences are SGHRS and YFSETQ. Trimming stripped 4 bases from V and 5 bases from J, with 12 bases between. This CDR3 has 13 amino acids.

J is TRBJ2-1 and V is TRBV4-1; 11 nucleotides align to TRBD2. The junction had 12 bases not matched to a gene; V was cut back by 1 base and J by 7 bases. Germline V gene data show CDR1 as MGHRA and CDR2 as YSYEKL. The CDR3 contains 18 residues. The CDR3 DNA sequence: TGCGCCAGCAGCCAAGGTCTAGTAGCGGGGGGGACTTATAATGAGCAGTTCTTC. The encoded protein is CASSQGLVAGGTYNEQFF.

The gene calls are TRBV6-1 and TRBJ2-7; TRBD1 matches 7 bases. After removal of 6 bases from V and 1 base from J, the junction contained 3 bases not matched to a gene. Per the germline V gene, CDR1 is MNHNS and CDR2 is SASEGT. The CDR3 loop spans 13 amino acids. The DNA for the CDR3 is TGTGCCAGCAGGACAGGGTATTCCTACGAGCAGTACTTC. Amino acid sequence: CASRTGYSYEQYF.

The chain employs TRBV7-2 and TRBJ1-5; maybe TRBD1 (6 bases). V was clipped by 2 bases and J by 0 bases, with 8 bases between them. CDR3 length: 15 residues. Germline assignment: CDR1 SGHTA and CDR2 FQGNSA. Here the CDR3 DNA reads TGTGCCAGCAGCTTAACAGGGAATAGCAATCAGCCCCAGCATTTT. Residues: CASSLTGNSNQPQHF.

The chain links TRBV7-6 to TRBJ1-4; TRBD1 might be the D (5 bases). V was clipped by 1 base and J by 10 bases, with 10 bases between them. This CDR3 spans 13 amino acids. The germline V gene encodes CDR1 SGHVS and CDR2 FNYEAQ. CDR3: CASSLGDWGKLFF. The CDR3 nucleotides read TGTGCCAGCAGCTTAGGGGACTGGGGAAAACTGTTTTTT.

V is TRBV5-1 and J is TRBJ1-1; 8 bases align to TRBD1. V trimming: 4 bases; J trimming: 4 bases; junction bases outside the gene matches: 3. This CDR3 is 13 amino acids long. Germline V lookup: CDR1 SGHRS, CDR2 YFSETQ. CDR3 DNA sequence: TGCGCCAGCAGCCAGGGGGCGGTCACTGAAGCTTTCTTT. Translated: CASSQGAVTEAFF.

As for this clone: One end of the junction fails to match germline, which may point to a read error. This same CDR3 is encoded by further DNA sequences in the sample. This rearrangement joins TRBV29-1 to TRBJ2-3, with a possible D match to TRBD1 (6 bases). Germline V gene sequence: CDR1 SQVTM, CDR2 ANQGSEA. The CDR3 totals 13 residues. CDR3 DNA sequence: TGTAGCGTTGAATCCAGGGGAGCAGATACGCAGTATTTT. Amino acid sequence: CSVESRGADTQYF.

J is TRBJ2-1 and V is TRBV30, with 13 bases identical to TRBD2. This CDR3 comprises 15 residues. Germline V CDR1 and CDR2: GTSNPN, SVGIG (reference sequence). Germline trimming cut 5 bases from V and 9 bases from J; bases unmatched to any gene: 10. CDR3 residues: CAWDPGTSGTGEQFF. Written as DNA, the CDR3 is TGTGCCTGGGACCCCGGGACTAGCGGGACTGGTGAGCAGTTCTTC.

The chain is built from TRBV10-3 and TRBJ2-7; 10 nucleotides agree with TRBD1. The CDR3 is 14 residues long. The germline CDR1 and CDR2 sequences are ENHRY and SYGVKD. V lost 7 bases, J lost 2 bases, and 5 bases stayed unmatched. CDR3 coding DNA: TGTGCCATCAACGGACAGGGGGACACCTACGAGCAGTACTTC. It is translated as CAINGQGDTYEQYF.

The chain uses TRBV6-1 and TRBJ1-6; weak D call: TRBD1 (5 bases). Germline V gene sequence: CDR1 MNHNS, CDR2 SASEGT. This CDR3 region has 13 residues. Trimming stripped 3 bases from V and 5 bases from J, with 5 bases between. The DNA for the CDR3 is TGTGCCAGCAGTGACAGGGATAATTCACCCCTCCACTTT. Its protein product is CASSDRDNSPLHF.

V and J are TRBV6-6 and TRBJ1-2, with D perhaps matching TRBD1 (5 bases). The V end lost 2 bases, the J end lost 0 bases, and 10 bases lay between the germline ends. This CDR3 is 15 amino acids long. Germline CDR1 MNHNY, CDR2 SVGAGI (reference sequence). The CDR3, as DNA: TGTGCCAGCAGTTACCCGGGGGGAGCTAACTATGGCTACACCTTC. This encodes CASSYPGGANYGYTF.

The genes are TRBV2 and TRBJ1-5; maybe TRBD1 (6 bases). This CDR3 region has 14 residues. CDR1 and CDR2 (germline): SNHLY, FYNNEI. Trimming stripped 2 bases from V and 4 bases from J, with 9 bases between. The CDR3 sequence: CASSERTDNQPQHF. As DNA, the CDR3 is TGTGCCAGCAGTGAAAGGACAGATAATCAGCCCCAGCATTTT.

The chain carries TRBV12-5 and TRBJ2-5; 10 bases agree with TRBD1. This CDR3 spans 16 amino acids. V was pared by 4 bases and J by 1 base, with 6 bases of the junction left unmatched. Germline CDR1 LGHNT, CDR2 FRNRAP. CDR3 in amino acids: CASGSGQGYPQETQYF. In DNA, the CDR3 is TGTGCTAGTGGTTCGGGACAGGGGTACCCCCAAGAGACCCAGTACTTC. Combining the CDR3 with reference TRBV12-5 and TRBJ2-5 gives the whole variable domain DARVTQTPRHKVTEMGQEVTMRCQPILGHNTVFWYRQTMMQGLELLAYFRNRAPLDDSGMPKDRFSAEMPDATLATLKIQPSEPRDSAVYFCASGSGQGYPQETQYFGPGTRLLVL.

This sequence joins TRBV10-2 and TRBJ1-1, with 7 bases lining up with TRBD1. Losses at the gene ends were 3 bases for V and 4 bases for J; bases not matched to a gene: 5. The CDR3 has 14 amino acids. CDR1 and CDR2 from the germline V gene are WSHSY and SAAADI. The CDR3 DNA is TGCGCCAGCAGTGACACAGGGGTAGTCACTGAAGCTTTCTTT. It translates to CASSDTGVVTEAFF.

The chain links TRBV4-2 to TRBJ1-2; D gene ambiguous. Germline V CDR1 and CDR2: LGHNA, YNFKEQ. The CDR3 length is 12 residues. Trimming cost V 8 bases and J 0 bases, with 7 bases left between them. The DNA of the CDR3 is TGTGCCAGCGGTGAGGCTAACTATGGCTACACCTTC. Translating it yields CASGEANYGYTF.

This chain joins TRBV11-2 and TRBJ2-7; possible D gene TRBD2, 5 bases. This CDR3 has 14 residues. Germline CDR1 is SGHAT and CDR2 is FQNNGV. Trimming removed 6 bases at V and 7 bases at J, with 19 bases between. Here the CDR3 DNA reads TGTGCCAGCAGGCAAACGGGATCTCAAGAGGAGCAGTACTTC. Protein: CASRQTGSQEEQYF. Combining the CDR3 with reference TRBV11-2 and TRBJ2-7 gives the whole variable domain EAGVAQSPRYKIIEKRQSVAFWCNPISGHATLYWYQQILGQGPKLLIQFQNNGVVDDSQLPKDRFSAERLKGVDSTLKIQPAKLEDSAVYLCASRQTGSQEEQYFGPGTRLTVT.

Of note for this clone: Other nucleotide sequences from this sample produce the same CDR3. This CDR3 is CASSLGTEETQYF. The CDR3 coding sequence is TGCGCCAGCAGCCTGGGGACAGAAGAGACCCAGTACTTC. The gene calls are TRBV5-1 and TRBJ2-5; 7 bases are shared with TRBD1. CDR3 length: 13 residues. CDR1 is SGHRS, CDR2 YFSETQ, per germline. After removal of 4 bases from V and 3 bases from J, the junction contained 3 bases not matched to a gene. The full variable domain, with the rest looked up from reference TRBV5-1 and TRBJ2-5, is KAGVTQTPRYLIKTRGQQVTLSCSPISGHRSVSWYQQTPGQGLQFLFEYFSETQRNKGNFPGRFSGRQFSNSRSEMNVSTLELGDSALYLCASSLGTEETQYFGPGTRLLVL.

The rearrangement uses TRBV2 and TRBJ2-2; D might be TRBD2 (6 bases). The CDR3 contains 14 residues. Trimming shortened V by 6 bases and J by 8 bases, and 16 bases separated the two germline ends. Germline-derived CDR1 and CDR2 are SNHLY and FYNNEI. Here the CDR3 reads CASSPGSDAGELFF. The CDR3 nucleotides read TGTGCCAGCAGCCCCGGGAGTGACGCTGGGGAGCTGTTTTTT.

The chain joins TRBV5-1 to TRBJ2-1; 11 bases line up with TRBD2. Germline assignment: CDR1 SGHRS and CDR2 YFSETQ. V was clipped by 4 bases and J by 4 bases; unmatched bases: 13. CDR3 length: 18 residues. The CDR3 sequence is CASSALSGGASMYNEQFF. The CDR3 DNA reads TGCGCCAGCAGCGCCCTTAGCGGGGGGGCCTCGATGTACAATGAGCAGTTCTTC.

The rearrangement uses TRBV4-1 and TRBJ2-3, with D perhaps TRBD2 (5 bases). CDR3 length: 14 amino acids. The germline gives CDR1 MGHRA, CDR2 YSYEKL. V lost 3 bases to trimming and J lost 2 bases, with 9 bases between them. The CDR3, as DNA: TGCGCCAGCAGCCACGCGACTAACACAGATACGCAGTATTTT. This encodes CASSHATNTDTQYF.

The V and J genes are TRBV29-1 and TRBJ2-1; 8 positions agree with TRBD2. Germline V gene sequence: CDR1 SQVTM, CDR2 ANQGSEA. V lost 5 bases to trimming and J lost 8 bases; unmatched junction nucleotides: 11. This CDR3 has 14 amino acids. DNA of the CDR3: TGCAGCGTTTACTTGGCGGGAGGCCGCGATGAGCAGTTCTTC. Residues: CSVYLAGGRDEQFF.

The chain joins TRBV6-5 to TRBJ1-5, with 7 bases aligning to TRBD1. V was clipped by 6 bases and J by 3 bases; unmatched bases: 8. The CDR3 has 15 amino acids. Germline V gene sequence: CDR1 MNHEY, CDR2 SVGAGI. The CDR3: CASSLDRELNQPQHF. The DNA of the CDR3 is TGTGCCAGCAGCCTAGACAGGGAACTCAATCAGCCCCAGCATTTT.